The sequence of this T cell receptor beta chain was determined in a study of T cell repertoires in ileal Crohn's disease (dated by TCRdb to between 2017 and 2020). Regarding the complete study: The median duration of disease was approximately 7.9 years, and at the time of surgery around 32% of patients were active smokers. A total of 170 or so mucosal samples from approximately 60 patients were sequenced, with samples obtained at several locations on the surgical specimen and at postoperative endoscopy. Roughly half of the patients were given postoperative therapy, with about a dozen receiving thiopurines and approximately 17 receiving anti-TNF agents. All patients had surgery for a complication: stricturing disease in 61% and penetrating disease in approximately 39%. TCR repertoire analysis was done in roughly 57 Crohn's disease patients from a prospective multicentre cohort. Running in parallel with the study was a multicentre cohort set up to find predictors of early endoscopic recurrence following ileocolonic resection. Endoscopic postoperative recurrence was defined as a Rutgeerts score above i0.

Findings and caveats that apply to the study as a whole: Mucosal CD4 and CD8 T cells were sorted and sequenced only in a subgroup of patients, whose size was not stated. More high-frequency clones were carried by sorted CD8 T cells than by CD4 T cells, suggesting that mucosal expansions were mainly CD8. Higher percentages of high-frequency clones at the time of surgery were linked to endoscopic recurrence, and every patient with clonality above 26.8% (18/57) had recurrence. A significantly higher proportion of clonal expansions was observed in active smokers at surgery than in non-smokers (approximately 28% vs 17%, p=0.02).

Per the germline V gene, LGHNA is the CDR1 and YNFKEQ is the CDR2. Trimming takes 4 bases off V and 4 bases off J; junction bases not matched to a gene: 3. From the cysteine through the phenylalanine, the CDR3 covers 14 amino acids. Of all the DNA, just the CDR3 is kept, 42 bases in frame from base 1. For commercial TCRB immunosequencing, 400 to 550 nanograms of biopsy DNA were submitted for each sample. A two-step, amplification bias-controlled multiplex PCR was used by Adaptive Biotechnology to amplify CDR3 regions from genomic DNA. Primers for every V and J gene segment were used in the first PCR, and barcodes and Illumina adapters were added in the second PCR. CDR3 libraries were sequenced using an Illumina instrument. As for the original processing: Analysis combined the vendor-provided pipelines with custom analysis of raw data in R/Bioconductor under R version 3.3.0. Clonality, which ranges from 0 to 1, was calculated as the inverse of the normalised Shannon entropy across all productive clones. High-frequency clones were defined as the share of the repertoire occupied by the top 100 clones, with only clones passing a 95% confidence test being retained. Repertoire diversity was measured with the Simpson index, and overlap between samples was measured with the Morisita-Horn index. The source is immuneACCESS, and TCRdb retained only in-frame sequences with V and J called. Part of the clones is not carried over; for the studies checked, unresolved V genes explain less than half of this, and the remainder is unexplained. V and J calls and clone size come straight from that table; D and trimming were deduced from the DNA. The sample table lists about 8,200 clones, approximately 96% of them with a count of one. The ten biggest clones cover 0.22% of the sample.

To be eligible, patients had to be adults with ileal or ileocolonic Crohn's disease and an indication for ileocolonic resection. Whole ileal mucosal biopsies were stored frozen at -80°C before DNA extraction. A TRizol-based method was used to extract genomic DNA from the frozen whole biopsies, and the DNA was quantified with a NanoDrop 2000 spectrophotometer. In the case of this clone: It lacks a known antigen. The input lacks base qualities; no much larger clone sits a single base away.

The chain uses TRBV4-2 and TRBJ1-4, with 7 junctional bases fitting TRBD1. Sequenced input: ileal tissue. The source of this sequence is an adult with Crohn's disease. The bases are TGTGCCAGCAGCCTGGACAGGAGTAATGAAAAACTGTTTTTT. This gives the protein CASSLDRSNEKLFF.